Following are 6 T cell receptor beta chains from one sample sequenced in a study of Ad26.COV2.S vaccination and SARS-CoV-2 variants. Libraries were prepared by immunoSEQ multiplex PCR; TCRdb keeps only in-frame clonotypes and omits some of them. This repertoire shows roughly 410,000 clones, 83% found once; its top ten account for almost 7.5%. Specified treatment: 15 to 20 received Ad26.COV2.S at low or high dose, single or two shots; 5 received placebo; per-sample allocation not given. On day 63 after the first injection, vaccine and placebo recipients gave samples. Sequenced material: peripheral blood, taken in a trial of Ad26.COV2.S vaccine versus placebo. The receptor set was obtained from a person aged 18 to 59 who received the Ad26.COV2.S COVID-19 vaccine or a placebo.

The chain employs TRBV4-2 and TRBJ2-7; D uncertain. The germline gives CDR1 LGHNA, CDR2 YNFKEQ. With 4 bases removed from V and 5 bases from J, the gap between germline ends came to 9 bases. This CDR3 comprises 12 residues. The CDR3, as DNA: TGTGCCAGCAGCCGAAAGGGCCACGAGCAGTACTTC. Its translation is CASSRKGHEQYF.

This clone was found a few times. The rearrangement joins TRBV4-1 to TRBJ1-3; 7 bases are a match to TRBD1. Germline V CDR1 and CDR2: MGHRA, YSYEKL. J gave up 7 bases and V 4 bases, and 10 bases lay outside the gene matches. This CDR3 has 15 residues. This CDR3 is CASSPWARGGNTIYF. The CDR3, as DNA: TGCGCCAGCAGCCCGTGGGCCAGGGGGGGGAACACCATATATTTT.

The chain carries TRBV20-1 and TRBJ2-1; perhaps TRBD2 as D (5 bases). Per the germline V gene, CDR1 is DFQATT and CDR2 is SNEGSKA (reference sequence). The CDR3 loop spans 11 amino acids. V was trimmed by 1 base and J by 10 bases, leaving 8 bases between them. The DNA for the CDR3 is TGCAGTGCTAGAGGCAGCGGCGAGCAGTTCTTC. Protein sequence: CSARGSGEQFF.

The chain joins TRBV5-1 to TRBJ2-3; the D gene could be TRBD1 or TRBD2 (5 bases each). Germline V CDR1 and CDR2: SGHRS, YFSETQ. V was trimmed by 1 base and J by 2 bases, leaving 14 bases between them. The CDR3 runs to 16 residues. For the CDR3, the DNA is TGCGCCAGCAGCTTGTCAGGGACCGGCCCCACAGATACGCAGTATTTT. Its protein product is CASSLSGTGPTDTQYF.

As concerns this clone: The same CDR3 is also encoded by other DNA sequences in this sample. The gene calls are TRBV5-1 and TRBJ1-1; 8 nucleotides agree with TRBD1. The CDR3 covers 14 residues. From germline, CDR1 is SGHRS and CDR2 YFSETQ. V lost 2 bases to trimming and J lost 5 bases; unmatched junction nucleotides: 5. CDR3 in amino acids: CASSLGQGGTEAFF. As DNA, the CDR3 is TGCGCCAGCAGCTTAGGACAGGGAGGAACTGAAGCTTTCTTT.

The genes are TRBV4-1 and TRBJ2-3, with 9 bases matching TRBD2. CDR3 length: 18 residues. V lost 0 bases and J lost 2; bases outside the gene matches: 9. In germline, CDR1 is MGHRA, CDR2 YSYEKL. CDR3 loop: CASSQDFRLAGPTDTQYF. In DNA, the CDR3 is TGCGCCAGCAGCCAAGATTTCCGGCTAGCGGGACCCACAGATACGCAGTATTTT.